Listed below are T cell receptor beta chains from one sample, sequenced in a study of OX40 agonist ivuxolimab in advanced cancers. Libraries were prepared by immunoSEQ multiplex PCR; TCRdb keeps only in-frame clonotypes and omits some of them. Counted here are 80,000 to 95,000 clones, approximately 91% occurring once; the ten biggest clones make up roughly 0.7%. The sequenced sample was CD4+ or CD8+ T cells sorted from blood, obtained in a trial of the OX40 agonist ivuxolimab. The source is an adult with an advanced solid tumor such as melanoma, head and neck, liver or kidney cancer. Each CDR3 is given with its conserved first and last residue. A D gene is named only where the DNA matches it firmly.

>TRBJ1-2|TRBD1|TRBV5-6
CASSLPFDRGAEGYTF
>TRBJ2-3|TRBD1|TRBV7-9
CASSSNHPRTGVTTDTQYF
>TRBJ1-2|TRBD1|TRBV5-1
CASSTRQGGYGYTF
>TRBJ2-5|TRBD1|TRBV5-5
CASSADRGPPLETQYF
>TRBJ2-5|TRBD1|TRBV7-6
CASNPGGAGTQYF
>TRBJ2-2|-|TRBV6-1
CASTWRRTNTGELFF
>TRBJ2-3|TRBD2|TRBV7-2
CASSGGLAGWDTQYF
>TRBJ2-7|TRBD1|TRBV27
CASSARTGPLPEQYF
>TRBJ2-7|-|TRBV7-2
CASSSRLGRGPSGEQYF
>TRBJ1-1|-|TRBV4-3
CASSQEYTVSTEAFF
>TRBJ1-4|TRBD1|TRBV19
CASSMISRGQSNEKLFF
>TRBJ2-7|TRBD2|TRBV27
CASSSRTSGGPLRSYEQYF
>TRBJ2-1|-|TRBV30
CASDGGLFNNEQFF
>TRBJ2-2|TRBD1|TRBV27
CASRLGTGYTGELFF
>TRBJ2-7|-|TRBV2
CASSERYEQYF
>TRBJ1-3|-|TRBV25-1
CASSVSSGNTIYF
>TRBJ1-1|-|TRBV10-3
CAISASGGTEAFF
>TRBJ2-1|-|TRBV28
CASSSPGTKHHEQFF
>TRBJ2-5|-|TRBV5-3
CARRKLGGGGAQGETQYF
>TRBJ1-1|TRBD1|TRBV6-5
CASSYGDRGDSEAFF
>TRBJ1-2|-|TRBV28
CASSLGERARGYTF
>TRBJ2-5|TRBD2|TRBV5-1
CASSLGLAEWRQETQYF
>TRBJ2-2|TRBD1|TRBV27
CASSLDRGVTGELFF
>TRBJ2-2|-|TRBV5-1
CASSFRMNTGELFF
>TRBJ1-1|-|TRBV5-1
CASSLVQGSTEAFF
>TRBJ2-1|TRBD1|TRBV25-1
CASSAIQGSGEQFF
>TRBJ1-5|-|TRBV6-5
CASSYSGGGNQPQHF
>TRBJ2-2|-|TRBV9
CASSVGGTANTGELFF
>TRBJ1-4|TRBD1|TRBV5-1
CASSLGDRVNEKLFF
>TRBJ1-1|-|TRBV6-1
CASSILGAEAFF
>TRBJ1-1|-|TRBV18
CASSPSRGRAFF
>TRBJ1-2|-|TRBV21-1
CASSLPGGGDCYTF
>TRBJ1-1|-|TRBV6-6
CASSYRQEGEAFF
>TRBJ1-4|TRBD1|TRBV7-2
CASSLERGTGRDINEKLFF
>TRBJ2-3|-|TRBV10-2
CASSVRGARTDTQYF
>TRBJ2-1|TRBD1|TRBV7-3
CASSSTGQGVVEQFF
>TRBJ2-7|-|TRBV6-6
CASSYPSDEQYF
>TRBJ1-4|-|TRBV27
CASSLFGRRRTNEKLFF
>TRBJ2-1|TRBD2|TRBV6-4
CASSDGGRPPNEQFF
>TRBJ2-1|TRBD2|TRBV9
CASSVRGETYNEQFF
>TRBJ2-2|-|TRBV9
CASSVPTRPTGELFF
>TRBJ2-4|-|TRBV27
CASSSLQGTLAKNIQYF
>TRBJ1-1|TRBD1|TRBV5-6
CASSPTRQGYTEAFF
>TRBJ2-1|-|TRBV6-4
CASSDGGAAYNEQFF
>TRBJ2-5|TRBD2|TRBV10-1
CASSEASGGVETQYF
>TRBJ1-5|-|TRBV7-9
CASSLGWTEGNQPQHF
>TRBJ1-1|TRBD1|TRBV6-6
CASSSGGKAEAFF